This is a list of T cell receptor beta chains from one sample in a study of cytomegalovirus exposure and HLA in healthy donors. Clones were sequenced by immunoSEQ multiplex PCR, and TCRdb holds only the in-frame ones, with some missing. The sample lists 110,000 to 150,000 clones, roughly 72% occurring once. The specimen sequenced was PBMCs. All receptors derive from a middle-aged man in good health and CMV-seronegative. Both conserved end residues are part of each CDR3. The D gene is left open where the match is weak. Clone size is shown for a subset of rows, as once, few, many or a class of expanded clone.

cdr3_aa | cdr3_nt | j_call | v_call | d_call | clone_size
CASSPYRGVREKLFF | TGTGCCAGCAGTCCCTACAGGGGCGTCCGTGAAAAACTGTTTTTT | TRBJ1-4 | TRBV28 | TRBD1 | few
CASSNFLGTGSSYEQYF | TGTGCCAGCAGTAACTTCTTGGGGACAGGAAGCTCCTACGAGCAGTACTTC | TRBJ2-7 | TRBV27 | TRBD1 | .
CSARLALEQFF | TGCAGTGCTAGGCTGGCACTAGAACAGTTCTTC | TRBJ2-1 | TRBV20-1 | . | .
CASRSLQGVSPLHF | TGTGCCAGCAGAAGCCTACAGGGTGTGTCACCCCTCCACTTT | TRBJ1-6 | TRBV6-1 | . | .
CASSSGGNEQFF | TGTGCCAGCAGCTCCGGGGGCAATGAGCAGTTCTTC | TRBJ2-1 | TRBV27 | . | few
CASSPRDSNEKLFF | TGCGCCAGCAGCCCCCGGGACAGTAATGAAAAACTGTTTTTT | TRBJ1-4 | TRBV5-1 | TRBD1 | .
CASSFYPSGPEAFF | TGTGCCAGCAGTTTTTATCCCTCAGGGCCTGAAGCTTTCTTT | TRBJ1-1 | TRBV28 | . | .
CASSLRTGDYNEQFF | TGCGCCAGCAGCTTGCGGACAGGGGACTACAATGAGCAGTTCTTC | TRBJ2-1 | TRBV5-1 | TRBD1 | .
CAISVSTGGERAEAFF | TGTGCCATCAGTGTGTCAACAGGGGGCGAGAGGGCTGAAGCTTTCTTT | TRBJ1-1 | TRBV10-3 | TRBD1 | .
CASSLRTATYGYTF | TGTGCCAGCAGCTTGAGGACAGCCACCTATGGCTACACCTTC | TRBJ1-2 | TRBV5-4 | . | .
CASSSPGLGGGYEQYF | TGTGCCAGCAGCTCCCCCGGACTAGGGGGTGGTTACGAGCAGTACTTC | TRBJ2-7 | TRBV5-6 | . | .
CASSGNRGLDGETQYF | TGTGCCAGCAGCGGTAACAGGGGGCTAGACGGAGAGACCCAGTACTTC | TRBJ2-5 | TRBV5-6 | TRBD1 | .
CSARVQGAKYGYTF | TGCAGCGCCCGGGTCCAGGGGGCTAAATATGGCTACACCTTC | TRBJ1-2 | TRBV29-1 | TRBD1 | .
CASRAATGAGAEQFF | TGTGCCAGCAGGGCAGCCACGGGGGCGGGGGCTGAGCAGTTCTTC | TRBJ2-1 | TRBV28 | . | .
CASSPSQGALETQYF | TGTGCCAGCAGCCCCTCCCAGGGGGCGCTTGAGACCCAGTACTTC | TRBJ2-5 | TRBV27 | TRBD1 | .
CASSLVTGGPTYEQYF | TGTGCCAGCAGTTTGGTAACGGGGGGGCCAACCTACGAGCAGTACTTC | TRBJ2-7 | TRBV28 | TRBD2 | .
CASSRGGTKNNEQFF | TGTGCCAGCAGCCGAGGTGGGACTAAGAACAATGAGCAGTTCTTC | TRBJ2-1 | TRBV7-2 | TRBD2 | few
CAISEMGGTEAFF | TGTGCCATCAGTGAGATGGGGGGCACTGAAGCTTTCTTT | TRBJ1-1 | TRBV10-3 | . | .
CASSYSRQTNGYTF | TGTGCCAGCAGTTACTCGAGGCAGACGAATGGCTACACCTTC | TRBJ1-2 | TRBV6-5 | . | once
CAISDSSGYNEQFF | TGTGCCATCAGTGACTCTAGCGGCTACAATGAGCAGTTCTTC | TRBJ2-1 | TRBV10-3 | TRBD2 | .
CASRGDRDIDTQYF | TGTGCCAGCAGGGGGGACAGGGATATCGATACGCAGTATTTT | TRBJ2-3 | TRBV6-1 | TRBD1 | .
CASRGRDQETQYF | TGTGCAAGTCGAGGCAGGGACCAAGAGACCCAGTACTTC | TRBJ2-5 | TRBV12-2 | . | .
CTSRLAGGPQRQYF | TGCACCAGCAGACTAGCGGGAGGGCCCCAGCGGCAGTACTTC | TRBJ2-7 | TRBV1 | . | .
CASIPTGYTEAFF | TGTGCCAGCATCCCTACAGGGTATACTGAAGCTTTCTTT | TRBJ1-1 | TRBV27 | . | .
CASSLKGGRIGEQYF | TGTGCCAGCAGCTTGAAAGGAGGGAGGATAGGCGAGCAGTACTTC | TRBJ2-7 | TRBV5-4 | . | once
CASSIPTSGNEQFF | TGTGCCAGCAGCATCCCAACTAGCGGCAATGAGCAGTTCTTC | TRBJ2-1 | TRBV7-2 | TRBD2 | .
CASSLVSIDRGYEQYF | TGTGCCAGCAGCTTAGTATCCATCGACAGGGGCTACGAGCAGTACTTC | TRBJ2-7 | TRBV7-9 | TRBD1 | few
CASSLIQGAYNEQFF | TGTGCCAGCAGCTTAATTCAGGGGGCTTACAATGAGCAGTTCTTC | TRBJ2-1 | TRBV13 | TRBD1 | .
CASSQGLENSNQPQHF | TGCGCCAGCAGCCAAGGTCTTGAGAATAGCAATCAGCCCCAGCATTTT | TRBJ1-5 | TRBV4-1 | . | .
CASSFTGPSNYGYTF | TGTGCCAGCAGCTTCACAGGGCCATCTAACTATGGCTACACCTTC | TRBJ1-2 | TRBV5-6 | . | .
CASSNDRELGEAFF | TGTGCCAGCAGTAACGACAGGGAGTTGGGTGAAGCTTTCTTT | TRBJ1-1 | TRBV6-1 | TRBD1 | .
CASSLGKQVTGTEAFF | TGTGCCAGCAGCTTAGGAAAACAGGTTACTGGGACTGAAGCTTTCTTT | TRBJ1-1 | TRBV11-2 | . | once
CASSLEDTDTQYF | TGTGCCAGCAGTTTAGAAGACACAGATACGCAGTATTTT | TRBJ2-3 | TRBV6-4 | . | .
CASSPLFKETQYF | TGTGCCAGCTCACCGCTATTTAAAGAGACCCAGTACTTC | TRBJ2-5 | TRBV18 | . | .
CASTNTRDRRQPQHF | TGTGCCAGCACCAATACTCGGGACAGGCGGCAGCCCCAGCATTTT | TRBJ1-5 | TRBV28 | TRBD1 | .